What follows are 32 T cell receptor beta chains derived from one specimen sequenced in a study of blood T cell repertoires in COVID-19 (dated by TCRdb to 2018 to 2020). The library was produced with the immunoSEQ multiplex PCR assay. TCRdb limited this immuneACCESS table to in-frame rearrangements with V and J called. A share of clones is missing; checked studies link under half to unresolved V genes, and the rest is unexplained. The sample table lists about 140,000 clones, 84% of them with a count of one. The biggest ten clones account for about 1.5% of the sample. The specimen sequenced was PBMCs or T cells enriched from blood (not recorded which). These receptors were taken from a woman younger than 30 who had been exposed to COVID-19.

This chain connects TRBV25-1 to TRBJ2-3, with 7 bases aligning to TRBD1. CDR1 and CDR2 (germline): MGHDK, SYGVNS. The CDR3 runs 12 residues. For the CDR3, the DNA is TGTGCTTCCGAGGGGGCTGGAGATACGCAGTATTTT. It is translated as CASEGAGDTQYF.

The chain employs TRBV18 and TRBJ1-1; a possible D gene is TRBD1 (5 bases). V lost 5 bases and J lost 5, with 30 bases in between. In germline, CDR1 is KGHSH, CDR2 LQKENI. The CDR3 spans 19 residues. The CDR3 reads CASSNQPASVRSKGTEAFF. CDR3 coding DNA: TGTGCCAGCTCAAACCAGCCTGCCTCAGTGAGGAGCAAGGGGACTGAAGCTTTCTTT. The variable domain in full, completed from reference TRBV18 and TRBJ1-1, reads NAGVMQNPRHLVRRRGQEARLRCSPMKGHSHVYWYRQLPEEGLKFMVYLQKENIIDESGMPKERFSAEFPKEGPSILRIQQVVRGDSAAYFCASSNQPASVRSKGTEAFFGQGTRLTVV.

The chain joins TRBV14 to TRBJ1-4; 9 bases are shared with TRBD1. V shed 5 bases and J 5 bases; nucleotides not matched to a gene: 6. The CDR3 contains 15 residues. Germline CDR1 SGHDN, CDR2 FVKESK. CDR3 sequence: CASSAYRGRNEKLFF. The CDR3 DNA reads TGTGCCAGCAGCGCGTACAGGGGGCGGAATGAAAAACTGTTTTTT.

CDR3 sequence: CASNHLSGENGYTF. CDR3 DNA: TGTGCCAGCAATCACCTCTCGGGTGAAAATGGCTACACCTTC. The chain carries TRBV6-5 and TRBJ1-2; D call uncertain. Between the trimmed V and J ends, which lost 7 bases and 6 bases, there was a span of 18 bases. This CDR3 spans 14 amino acids. CDR1 MNHEY and CDR2 SVGAGI come from the germline V gene.

The chain carries TRBV6-5 and TRBJ2-7; D might be TRBD2 (6 bases). CDR1 is MNHEY and CDR2 is SVGAGI in the germline V gene. The V and J ends lost 6 bases and 1 base respectively, with 13 bases between them. The CDR3 totals 14 residues. This CDR3 reads CASRPRGSSYEQYF. The CDR3 DNA follows: TGTGCCAGCAGACCGCGGGGCAGTTCCTACGAGCAGTACTTC.

The chain is built from TRBV2 and TRBJ2-5; TRBD2 is a possible D gene (5 bases). The CDR3 is 15 amino acids. The germline V gene encodes CDR1 SNHLY and CDR2 FYNNEI. V lost 6 bases, J lost 5 bases, and 19 bases lay in between. The CDR3 sequence is CASSQRDLGVETQYF. For the CDR3, the DNA is TGTGCCAGCAGCCAAAGGGATTTGGGAGTGGAGACCCAGTACTTC.

The genes are TRBV4-3 and TRBJ1-1; 9 nucleotides agree with TRBD1. The CDR3 is 18 residues long. Germline CDR1 is LGHNA and CDR2 is YSLEER. Trimming at V came to 0 bases and at J to 6 bases, leaving 14 bases not matched to a gene. As DNA, the CDR3 is TGCGCCAGCAGCCAAGACGGAGGACTCTGGGACAGGGTACCTGAAGCTTTCTTT. Protein sequence: CASSQDGGLWDRVPEAFF.

The chain links TRBV27 to TRBJ1-5, with 8 bases that match TRBD1. The J segment lost 7 bases and the V segment lost 8 bases, leaving 7 bases of the junction unmatched. Germline loops: CDR1 MNHEY, CDR2 SMNVEV (reference sequence). The CDR3 is made up of 13 amino acids. CDR3 region: CASSDRGGQPQHF. The CDR3 DNA sequence: TGTGCCAGCTCCGACAGGGGCGGCCAGCCCCAGCATTTT.

This clone was observed a few times. This sequence joins TRBV7-7 and TRBJ2-1; 10 nucleotides agree with TRBD1. This CDR3 has 15 residues. J lost 5 bases, V lost 1 base, and 2 bases had no gene match. Germline V gene data show CDR1 as SSHAT and CDR2 as FNYEAQ (reference sequence). The CDR3 is CASSLGTGGHNEQFF. CDR3 in DNA: TGTGCCAGCAGCTTAGGGACAGGGGGGCACAATGAGCAGTTCTTC.

The chain is built from TRBV28 and TRBJ2-1; no definite D call. V was cut by 7 bases and J by 0 bases, with 7 bases left in between. The CDR3 extends over 13 amino acids. Germline V gives CDR1 MDHEN, CDR2 SYDVKM. CDR3 protein: CASTVDSYNEQFF. In DNA, the CDR3 is TGTGCCAGCACCGTAGACTCCTACAATGAGCAGTTCTTC.

This clone was recorded only once. The J gene is TRBJ2-7, the V gene TRBV5-1; TRBD2 aligns across 7 bases. V trimming: 6 bases; J trimming: 0 bases; junction bases outside the gene matches: 3. The CDR3 consists of 13 residues. Germline CDR1 reads SGHRS; CDR2 reads YFSETQ. The CDR3 region is CASTLADSYEQYF. As DNA, the CDR3 is TGCGCCAGCACCCTAGCGGACTCCTACGAGCAGTACTTC.

This clone has a single count. This chain uses TRBV30 with TRBJ2-1; perhaps TRBD2 as D (6 bases). CDR1 is GTSNPN and CDR2 is SVGIG in the germline V gene (reference sequence). V was clipped by 6 bases and J by 7 bases, with 19 bases between them. The CDR3 spans 14 residues. The CDR3 DNA reads TGTGCCTGCCAGGTGGGGGGTTGGGGAAATGAGCAGTTCTTC. Its protein is CACQVGGWGNEQFF.

This CDR3 is CASSLGHTYSGANVLTF. As DNA, the CDR3 is TGTGCCAGCAGTTTGGGACATACCTACTCTGGGGCCAACGTCCTGACTTTC. The genes are TRBV28 and TRBJ2-6; D might be TRBD1 (6 bases). Germline V CDR1 and CDR2: MDHEN, SYDVKM. Trimming left V 3 bases short and J 0 bases short, with 12 bases between. This CDR3 is built from 17 residues.

The V gene is TRBV28, the J gene TRBJ1-2, with 8 positions matching TRBD1. The germline gives CDR1 MDHEN, CDR2 SYDVKM. With V trimmed by 5 bases and J by 8 bases, 13 bases remained unmatched. The CDR3 runs 15 residues. CDR3: CASSPADRAERGYTF. Written as DNA, the CDR3 is TGTGCCAGCAGTCCAGCGGACAGGGCGGAAAGAGGCTACACCTTC.

CDR3 nucleotides: TGTGCCAGCAGCACCCCAGCGGGAGCCTACAATGAGCAGTTCTTC. Protein: CASSTPAGAYNEQFF. The chain is built from TRBV9 and TRBJ2-1, with 8 bases fitting TRBD2. Trimming cost V 4 bases and J 2 bases; bases outside gene matches: 5. In germline, CDR1 is SGDLS, CDR2 YYNGEE. The CDR3 spans 15 residues.

This clone appeared a few times. The V and J genes are TRBV4-1 and TRBJ1-5; 8 bases agree with TRBD1. From germline, CDR1 is MGHRA and CDR2 YSYEKL. This CDR3 comprises 17 residues. V lost 0 bases and J lost 5; bases outside the gene matches: 9. The DNA for the CDR3 is TGCGCCAGCAGCCAAGATTCACGACAGGGGCTAGATCAGCCCCAGCATTTT. The encoded protein is CASSQDSRQGLDQPQHF.

This chain links TRBV27 with TRBJ1-2; 7 bases are shared with TRBD1. CDR1 is MNHEY, CDR2 SMNVEV, per germline (reference sequence). V shed 0 bases, J shed 5 bases, and the junction held 0 bases outside the gene matches. The CDR3 is 13 amino acids. As DNA, the CDR3 is TGTGCCAGCAGTTTATCGACAGGGTATGGCTACACCTTC. This gives the protein CASSLSTGYGYTF.

This clone was detected ten times or more. CDR3 nucleotide sequence: TGTGCCAGCAGCCCCCTGTCCCAACCGAGTGGGACCCAGTACTTC. Translation: CASSPLSQPSGTQYF. The chain uses TRBV5-6 and TRBJ2-5; D uncertain. The CDR3 contains 15 residues. Germline V gene sequence: CDR1 SGHDT, CDR2 YYEEEE. Trimming took off 4 bases at V and 7 bases at J, with 20 bases between the two ends.

The gene calls are TRBV18 and TRBJ1-1; 8 positions agree with TRBD1. The length of the CDR3 is 16 residues. Unmatched junction bases numbered 9, after V lost 6 bases and J lost 0 bases. Germline-derived CDR1 and CDR2 are KGHSH and LQKENI. The CDR3: CASSPAAGGLNTEAFF. The CDR3 DNA follows: TGTGCCAGCTCGCCCGCCGCAGGGGGCCTGAACACTGAAGCTTTCTTT.

This rearrangement joins TRBV4-1 to TRBJ2-2; 10 nucleotides match TRBD2. The germline V gene has CDR1 MGHRA and CDR2 YSYEKL. This CDR3 has 16 amino acids. After removal of 2 bases from V and 4 bases from J, the junction contained 4 bases not matched to a gene. CDR3 loop: CASSQLAGVGTGELFF. The DNA of the CDR3 is TGCGCCAGCAGCCAACTAGCGGGAGTGGGCACCGGGGAGCTGTTTTTT.

The V gene is TRBV11-2, the J gene TRBJ1-1, with a tentative D call TRBD1 (5 bases). The germline V gene has CDR1 SGHAT and CDR2 FQNNGV. V was trimmed by 0 bases and J by 4 bases, leaving 12 bases between them. The CDR3 spans 15 residues. The CDR3 spells CASSLDWGGGTEAFF. The DNA of the CDR3 is TGTGCCAGCAGCTTAGATTGGGGCGGGGGCACTGAAGCTTTCTTT.

There are a few counts of this clone. Other DNA sequences in the same sample also yield this CDR3. The V gene is TRBV15, the J gene TRBJ2-7, with 12 bases lining up with TRBD2. Germline CDR1 LNHNV, CDR2 YYDKDF (reference sequence). V was pared by 1 base and J by 4 bases, with 2 bases of the junction left unmatched. The CDR3 has 15 amino acids. The CDR3 protein is CATSRGLAGAYEQYF. The CDR3 bases are TGTGCCACCAGCAGAGGACTAGCGGGAGCGTACGAGCAGTACTTC.

This clone was counted only a few times. The gene calls are TRBV19 and TRBJ1-5; D uncertain. Germline lookup yields CDR1 LNHDA and CDR2 SQIVND (reference sequence). The CDR3 sequence is 14 residues long. Trimming left V 4 bases short and J 3 bases short, with 10 bases between. This CDR3 is CASSKMELNQPQHF. The DNA for the CDR3 is TGTGCCAGTAGTAAGATGGAGCTCAATCAGCCCCAGCATTTT.

The chain uses TRBV30 and TRBJ2-7; a possible D gene is TRBD1 (6 bases). Trimming shortened V by 3 bases and J by 6 bases, and 15 bases separated the two germline ends. From germline, CDR1 is GTSNPN and CDR2 SVGIG (reference sequence). This CDR3 region has 13 residues. DNA of the CDR3: TGTGCCTGGAGACCCGCAGGGGCGAGCGAGCAGTACTTC. Protein sequence: CAWRPAGASEQYF.

This clone has only a few counts. The rearrangement links TRBV11-2 to TRBJ2-1, with a tentative D call TRBD2 (7 bases). V lost 6 bases to trimming and J lost 15 bases, with 18 bases between them. The CDR3 is 12 residues long. Germline assignment: CDR1 SGHAT and CDR2 FQNNGV. CDR3 DNA: TGTGCCAGCAGAACTCCTACAGGGAGGGTGTTCTTC. Its translation is CASRTPTGRVFF.

This rearrangement joins TRBV27 to TRBJ2-1; 14 positions match TRBD2. The CDR3 runs to 15 residues. Unmatched junction bases numbered 4, after V lost 4 bases and J lost 8 bases. Per germline, CDR1 MNHEY and CDR2 SMNVEV (reference sequence). The chain's CDR3 is CASSSGTSGSYEQFF. The CDR3 region has the DNA TGTGCCAGCAGTTCCGGGACTAGCGGGAGCTATGAGCAGTTCTTC.

V and J are TRBV9 and TRBJ1-6; D remains ambiguous. The CDR3 is made up of 12 amino acids. Germline values: CDR1 SGDLS, CDR2 YYNGEE. With 6 bases removed from V and 7 bases from J, the gap between germline ends came to 8 bases. In DNA form, the CDR3 reads TGTGCCAGCAATGCGGGGAATTCACCCCTCCACTTT. Its translation: CASNAGNSPLHF.

The rearrangement joins TRBV7-8 to TRBJ2-7; 14 bases are shared with TRBD2. Germline trimming cut 5 bases from V and 3 bases from J; bases unmatched to any gene: 9. The CDR3 length is 17 residues. CDR1 and CDR2 from the germline V gene are SGHVS and FQNEAQ. The CDR3 reads CASSKTSGRAVIYEQYF. As DNA, the CDR3 is TGTGCCAGCAGCAAGACTAGCGGGAGGGCCGTTATCTACGAGCAGTACTTC. The variable domain in full, completed from reference TRBV7-8 and TRBJ2-7, reads GAGVSQSPRYKVAKRGQDVALRCDPISGHVSLFWYQQALGQGPEFLTYFQNEAQLDKSGLPSDRFFAERPEGSVSTLKIQRTQQEDSAVYLCASSKTSGRAVIYEQYFGPGTRLTVT.

The chain is built from TRBV5-1 and TRBJ1-1; D is possibly TRBD1 (5 bases). CDR3 size: 18 residues. Germline V lookup: CDR1 SGHRS, CDR2 YFSETQ. The V end was cut by 3 bases, the J end by 1 base, with 22 bases between. The CDR3 DNA is TGCGCCAGCAGCTCGTCAAATCGGGCTCCAGGGCCGAACACTGAAGCTTTCTTT. Protein product: CASSSSNRAPGPNTEAFF. Complete variable domain (other parts from reference TRBV5-1 and TRBJ1-1): KAGVTQTPRYLIKTRGQQVTLSCSPISGHRSVSWYQQTPGQGLQFLFEYFSETQRNKGNFPGRFSGRQFSNSRSEMNVSTLELGDSALYLCASSSSNRAPGPNTEAFFGQGTRLTVV.

The CDR3 DNA reads as TGTGCCAGCAGCTTGGGCAGGACAACTAATGAAAAACTGTTTTTT. Amino acid sequence: CASSLGRTTNEKLFF. V usage is TRBV5-4 and J usage is TRBJ1-4; D remains ambiguous. Trimming pared 0 bases from V and 0 bases from J, leaving 6 bases between. The germline gives CDR1 SGHNT, CDR2 YYREEE (reference sequence). This CDR3 has 15 residues.

The V and J genes are TRBV5-5 and TRBJ1-1, with 12 positions matching TRBD1. The CDR3 extends over 18 amino acids. V lost 6 bases and J lost 1; bases outside the gene matches: 13. Germline V gene sequence: CDR1 SGHKS, CDR2 YYEKEE (reference sequence). CDR3 nucleotide sequence: TGTGCCAGCAACTTTGCGGGACAGGGGGCTCCCCCGAACACTGAAGCTTTCTTT. Protein sequence: CASNFAGQGAPPNTEAFF.

The CDR3 here is CASSQAGGRYNEQFF. The DNA for the CDR3 is TGTGCCAGCAGTCAAGCGGGAGGGAGATACAATGAGCAGTTCTTC. This sequence joins TRBV7-2 and TRBJ2-1, with 10 bases aligning to TRBD2. Per germline, CDR1 SGHTA and CDR2 FQGNSA. The ends lost 6 bases at V and 4 bases at J; junction bases unmatched: 6. The CDR3 runs 15 residues.